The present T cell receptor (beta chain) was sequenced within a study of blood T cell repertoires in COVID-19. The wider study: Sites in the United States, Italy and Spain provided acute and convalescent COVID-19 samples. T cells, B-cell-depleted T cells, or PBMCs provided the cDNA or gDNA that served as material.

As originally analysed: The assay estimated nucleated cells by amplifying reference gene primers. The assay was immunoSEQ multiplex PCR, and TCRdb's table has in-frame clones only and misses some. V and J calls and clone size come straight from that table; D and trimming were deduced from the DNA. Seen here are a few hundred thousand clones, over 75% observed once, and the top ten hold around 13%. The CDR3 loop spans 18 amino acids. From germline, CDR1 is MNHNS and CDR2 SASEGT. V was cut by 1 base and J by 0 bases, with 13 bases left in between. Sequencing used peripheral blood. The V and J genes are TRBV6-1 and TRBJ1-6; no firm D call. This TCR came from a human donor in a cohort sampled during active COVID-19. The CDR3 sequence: CASSEVGGSSSYNSPLHF. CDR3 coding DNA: TGTGCCAGCAGTGAAGTAGGCGGCTCGAGCTCCTATAATTCACCCCTCCACTTT.